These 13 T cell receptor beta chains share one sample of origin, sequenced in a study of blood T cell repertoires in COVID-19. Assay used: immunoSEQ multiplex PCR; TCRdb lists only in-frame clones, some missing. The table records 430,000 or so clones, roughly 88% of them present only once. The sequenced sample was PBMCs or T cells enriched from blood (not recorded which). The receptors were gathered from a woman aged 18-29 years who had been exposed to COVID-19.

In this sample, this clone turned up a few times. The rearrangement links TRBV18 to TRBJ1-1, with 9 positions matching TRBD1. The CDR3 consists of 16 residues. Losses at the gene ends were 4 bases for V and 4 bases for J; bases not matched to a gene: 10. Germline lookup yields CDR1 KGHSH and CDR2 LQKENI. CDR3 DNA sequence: TGTGCCAGCTCACGCGTAACAGGGGGCTCGGGCACTGAAGCTTTCTTT. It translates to CASSRVTGGSGTEAFF. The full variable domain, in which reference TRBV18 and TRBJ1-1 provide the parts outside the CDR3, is NAGVMQNPRHLVRRRGQEARLRCSPMKGHSHVYWYRQLPEEGLKFMVYLQKENIIDESGMPKERFSAEFPKEGPSILRIQQVVRGDSAAYFCASSRVTGGSGTEAFFGQGTRLTVV.

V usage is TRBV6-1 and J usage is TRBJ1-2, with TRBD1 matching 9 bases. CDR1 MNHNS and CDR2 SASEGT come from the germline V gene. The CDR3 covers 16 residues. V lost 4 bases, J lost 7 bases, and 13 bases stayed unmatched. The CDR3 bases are TGTGCCAGCAGTGGGGTCCGGACAGGGGATGAGGGTGGCTACACCTTC. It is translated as CASSGVRTGDEGGYTF.

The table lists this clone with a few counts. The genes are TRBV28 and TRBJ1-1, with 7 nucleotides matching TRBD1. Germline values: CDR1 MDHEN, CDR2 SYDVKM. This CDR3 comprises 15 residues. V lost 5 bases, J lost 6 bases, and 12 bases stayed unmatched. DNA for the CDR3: TGTGCCAGCAGTGTATTGACAGGGATAGACGCTGAAGCTTTCTTT. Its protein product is CASSVLTGIDAEAFF. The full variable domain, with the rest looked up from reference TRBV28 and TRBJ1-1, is DVKVTQSSRYLVKRTGEKVFLECVQDMDHENMFWYRQDPGLGLRLIYFSYDVKMKEKGDIPEGYSVSREKKERFSLILESASTNQTSMYLCASSVLTGIDAEAFFGQGTRLTVV.

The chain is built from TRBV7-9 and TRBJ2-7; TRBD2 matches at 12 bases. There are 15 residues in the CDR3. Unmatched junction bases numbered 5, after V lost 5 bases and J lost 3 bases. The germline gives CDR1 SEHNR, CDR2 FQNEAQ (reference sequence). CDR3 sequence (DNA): TGTGCCAGCAGCGCGACTAGCGGGAGTCTCTACGAGCAGTACTTC. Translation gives CASSATSGSLYEQYF.

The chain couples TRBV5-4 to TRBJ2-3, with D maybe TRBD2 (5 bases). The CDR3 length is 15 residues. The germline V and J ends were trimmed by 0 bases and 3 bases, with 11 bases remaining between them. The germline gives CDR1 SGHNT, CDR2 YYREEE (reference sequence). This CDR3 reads CASSLGGFGTDTQYF. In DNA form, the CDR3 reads TGTGCCAGCAGCTTGGGAGGGTTCGGTACAGATACGCAGTATTTT.

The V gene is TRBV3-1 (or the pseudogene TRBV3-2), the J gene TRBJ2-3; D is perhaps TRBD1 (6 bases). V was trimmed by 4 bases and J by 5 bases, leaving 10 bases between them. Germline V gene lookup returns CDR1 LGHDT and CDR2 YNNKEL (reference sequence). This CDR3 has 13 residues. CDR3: CASSLGAVDTQYF. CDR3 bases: TGTGCCAGCAGCCTGGGGGCGGTAGATACGCAGTATTTT.

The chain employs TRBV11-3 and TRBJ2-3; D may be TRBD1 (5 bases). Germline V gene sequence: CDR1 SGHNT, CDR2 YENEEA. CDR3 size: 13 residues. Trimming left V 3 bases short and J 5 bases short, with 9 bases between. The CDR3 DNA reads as TGTGCCAGCAGCTTTTTCAGGGAAGATACGCAGTATTTT. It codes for CASSFFREDTQYF. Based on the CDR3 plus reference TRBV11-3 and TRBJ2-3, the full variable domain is EAGVVQSPRYKIIEKKQPVAFWCNPISGHNTLYWYLQNLGQGPELLIRYENEEAVDDSQLPKDRFSAERLKGVDSTLKIQPAELGDSAVYLCASSFFREDTQYFGPGTRLTVL.

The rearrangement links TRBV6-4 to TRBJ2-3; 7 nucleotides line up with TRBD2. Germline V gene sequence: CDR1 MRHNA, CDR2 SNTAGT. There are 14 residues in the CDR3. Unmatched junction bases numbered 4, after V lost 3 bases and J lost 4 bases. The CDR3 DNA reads TGTGCCAGCAGTGAAAGGGCGGGGGCAGATACGCAGTATTTT. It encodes CASSERAGADTQYF.

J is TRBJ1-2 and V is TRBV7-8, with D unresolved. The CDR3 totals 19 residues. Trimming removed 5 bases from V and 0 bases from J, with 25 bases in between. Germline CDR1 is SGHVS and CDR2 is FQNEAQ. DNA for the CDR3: TGTGCCAGCAGCGGCCGAGGGAAGCGATCCCTCGTGACTAACTATGGCTACACCTTC. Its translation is CASSGRGKRSLVTNYGYTF.

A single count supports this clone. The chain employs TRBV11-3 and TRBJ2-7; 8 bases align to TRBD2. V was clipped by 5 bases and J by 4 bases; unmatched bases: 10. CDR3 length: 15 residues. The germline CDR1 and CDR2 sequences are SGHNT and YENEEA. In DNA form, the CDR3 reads TGTGCCAGCAGCCTAAGCGGGAGTAATCAGTACGAGCAGTACTTC. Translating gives CASSLSGSNQYEQYF.

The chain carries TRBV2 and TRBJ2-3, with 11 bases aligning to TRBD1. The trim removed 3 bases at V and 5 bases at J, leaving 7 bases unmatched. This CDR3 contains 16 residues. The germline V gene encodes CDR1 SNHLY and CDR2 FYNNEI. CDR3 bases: TGTGCCAGCAGTGACAGGGACAGGGGGTCTAGAGATACGCAGTATTTT. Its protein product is CASSDRDRGSRDTQYF. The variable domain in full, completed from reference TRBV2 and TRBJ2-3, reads EPEVTQTPSHQVTQMGQEVILRCVPISNHLYFYWYRQILGQKVEFLVSFYNNEISEKSEIFDDQFSVERPDGSNFTLKIRSTKLEDSAMYFCASSDRDRGSRDTQYFGPGTRLTVL.

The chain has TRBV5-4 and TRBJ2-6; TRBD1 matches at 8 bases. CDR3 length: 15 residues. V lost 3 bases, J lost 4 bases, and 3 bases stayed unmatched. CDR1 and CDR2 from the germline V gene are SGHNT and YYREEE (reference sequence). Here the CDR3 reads CASSSRGLGANVLTF. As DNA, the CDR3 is TGTGCCAGCAGCTCCAGGGGGCTCGGGGCCAACGTCCTGACTTTC. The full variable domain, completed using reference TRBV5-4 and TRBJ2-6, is ETGVTQSPTHLIKTRGQQVTLRCSSQSGHNTVSWYQQALGQGPQFIFQYYREEENGRGNFPPRFSGLQFPNYSSELNVNALELDDSALYLCASSSRGLGANVLTFGAGSRLTVL.

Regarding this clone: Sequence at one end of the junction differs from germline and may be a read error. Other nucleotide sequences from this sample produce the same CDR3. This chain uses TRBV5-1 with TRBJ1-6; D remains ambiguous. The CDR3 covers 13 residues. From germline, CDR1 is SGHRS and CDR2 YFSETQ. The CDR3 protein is CASSLDRDSPLHF. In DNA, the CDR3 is TGCGCCAGCAGTTTGGACCGGGATTCACCCCTCCACTTT.